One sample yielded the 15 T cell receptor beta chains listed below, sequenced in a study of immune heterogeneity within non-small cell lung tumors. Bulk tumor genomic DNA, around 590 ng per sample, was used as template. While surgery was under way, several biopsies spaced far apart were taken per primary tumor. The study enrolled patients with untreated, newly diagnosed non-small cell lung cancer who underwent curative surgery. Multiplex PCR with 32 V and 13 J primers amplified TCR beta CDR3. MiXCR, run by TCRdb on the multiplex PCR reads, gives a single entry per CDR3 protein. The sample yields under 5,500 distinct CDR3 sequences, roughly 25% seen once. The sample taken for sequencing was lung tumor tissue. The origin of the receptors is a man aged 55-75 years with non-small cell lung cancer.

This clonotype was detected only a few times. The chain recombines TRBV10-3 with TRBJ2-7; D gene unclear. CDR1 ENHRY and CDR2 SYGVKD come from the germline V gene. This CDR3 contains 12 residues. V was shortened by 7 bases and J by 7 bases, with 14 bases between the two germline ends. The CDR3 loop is CAIKGLAEEQYF. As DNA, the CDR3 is TGTGCCATCAAGGGTCTGGCGGAGGAGCAGTACTTC.

The CDR3 region has the DNA TGTGCCAGCAGTGTGACAGGAACGGAAAATTCACCCCTCCACTTT. It is translated as CASSVTGTENSPLHF. The rearrangement uses TRBV28 and TRBJ1-6; a weak D match, TRBD1 (6 bases). Deletions cut 5 bases from V and 7 bases from J, with 15 bases between. The CDR3 is made up of 15 amino acids. Looked up from germline, CDR1 is MDHEN and CDR2 is SYDVKM.

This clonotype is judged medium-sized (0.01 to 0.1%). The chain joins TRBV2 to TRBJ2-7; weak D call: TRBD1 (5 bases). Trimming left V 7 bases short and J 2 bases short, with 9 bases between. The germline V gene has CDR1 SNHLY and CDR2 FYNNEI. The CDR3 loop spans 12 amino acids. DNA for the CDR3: TGTGCCAGCACCCCAGGGCCCTACGAGCAGTACTTC. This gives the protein CASTPGPYEQYF.

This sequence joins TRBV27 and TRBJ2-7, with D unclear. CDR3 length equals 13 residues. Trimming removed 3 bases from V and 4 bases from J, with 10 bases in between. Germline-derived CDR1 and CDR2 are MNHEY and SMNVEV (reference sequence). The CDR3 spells CASSFQSEYEQYF. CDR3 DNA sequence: TGTGCCAGCAGTTTCCAGTCCGAATACGAGCAGTACTTC.

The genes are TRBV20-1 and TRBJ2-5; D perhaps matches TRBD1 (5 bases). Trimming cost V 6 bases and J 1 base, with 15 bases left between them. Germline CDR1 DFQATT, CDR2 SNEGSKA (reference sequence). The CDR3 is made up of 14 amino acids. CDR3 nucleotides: TGCAGTGCCCTACCTCGGACAACCCAAGAGACCCAGTACTTC. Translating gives CSALPRTTQETQYF.

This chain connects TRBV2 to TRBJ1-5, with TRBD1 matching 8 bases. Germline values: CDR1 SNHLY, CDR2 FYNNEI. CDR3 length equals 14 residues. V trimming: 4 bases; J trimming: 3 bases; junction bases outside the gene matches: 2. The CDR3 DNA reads TGTGCCAGCAGTGCGACAGGGGACAATCAGCCCCAGCATTTT. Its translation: CASSATGDNQPQHF.

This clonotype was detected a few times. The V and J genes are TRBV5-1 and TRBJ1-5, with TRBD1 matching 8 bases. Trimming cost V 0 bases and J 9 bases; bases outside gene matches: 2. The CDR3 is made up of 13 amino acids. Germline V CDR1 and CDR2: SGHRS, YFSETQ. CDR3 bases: TGCGCCAGCAGCTTGGACAGGGGGATGCCCCAGCATTTT. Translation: CASSLDRGMPQHF.

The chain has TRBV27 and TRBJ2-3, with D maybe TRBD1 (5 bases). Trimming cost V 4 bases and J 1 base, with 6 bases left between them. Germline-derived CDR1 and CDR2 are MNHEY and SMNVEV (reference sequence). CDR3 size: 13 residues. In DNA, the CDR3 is TGTGCCAGCAGTTCACAGGGCACAGATACGCAGTATTTT. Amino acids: CASSSQGTDTQYF.

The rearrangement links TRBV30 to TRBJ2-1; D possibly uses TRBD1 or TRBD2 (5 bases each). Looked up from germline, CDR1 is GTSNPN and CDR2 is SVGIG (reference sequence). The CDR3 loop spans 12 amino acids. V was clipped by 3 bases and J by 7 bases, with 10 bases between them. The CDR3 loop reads CAWSRGWNEQFF. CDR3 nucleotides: TGTGCCTGGAGCCGGGGCTGGAATGAGCAGTTCTTC.

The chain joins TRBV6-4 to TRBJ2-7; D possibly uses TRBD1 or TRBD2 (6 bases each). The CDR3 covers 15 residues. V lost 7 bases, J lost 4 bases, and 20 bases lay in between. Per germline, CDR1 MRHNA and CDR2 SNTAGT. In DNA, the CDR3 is TGTGCCAGCACCGAAGGGGGGCAGTGCCGGTACGAGCAGTACTTC. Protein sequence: CASTEGGQCRYEQYF.

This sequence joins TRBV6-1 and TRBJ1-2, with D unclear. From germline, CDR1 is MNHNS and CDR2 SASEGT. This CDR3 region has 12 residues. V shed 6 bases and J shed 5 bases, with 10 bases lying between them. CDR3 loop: CASRGRTYGYTF. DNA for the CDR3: TGTGCCAGCAGAGGGCGAACGTATGGCTACACCTTC.

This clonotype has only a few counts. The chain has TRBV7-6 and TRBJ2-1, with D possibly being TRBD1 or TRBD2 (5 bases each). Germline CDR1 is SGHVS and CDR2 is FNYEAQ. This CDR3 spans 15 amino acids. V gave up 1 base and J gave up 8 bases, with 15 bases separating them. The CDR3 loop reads CASSLGGSLGDEQFF. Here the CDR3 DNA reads TGTGCCAGCAGCTTAGGGGGGAGCCTGGGGGATGAGCAGTTCTTC.

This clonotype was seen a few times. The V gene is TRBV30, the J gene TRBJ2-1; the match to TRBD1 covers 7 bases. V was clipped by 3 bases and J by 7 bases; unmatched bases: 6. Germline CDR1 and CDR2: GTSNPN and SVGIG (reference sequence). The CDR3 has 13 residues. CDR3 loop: CAWSVDRVNEQFF. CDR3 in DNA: TGTGCCTGGAGCGTAGACAGGGTGAATGAGCAGTTCTTC.

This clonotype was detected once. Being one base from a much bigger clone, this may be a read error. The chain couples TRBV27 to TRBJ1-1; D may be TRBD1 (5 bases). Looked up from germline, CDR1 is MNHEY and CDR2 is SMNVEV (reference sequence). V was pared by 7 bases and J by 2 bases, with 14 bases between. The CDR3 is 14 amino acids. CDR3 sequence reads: CASKFGDCNTEAFF. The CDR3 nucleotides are TGTGCCAGCAAGTTTGGGGACTGTAACACTGAAGCTTTCTTT.

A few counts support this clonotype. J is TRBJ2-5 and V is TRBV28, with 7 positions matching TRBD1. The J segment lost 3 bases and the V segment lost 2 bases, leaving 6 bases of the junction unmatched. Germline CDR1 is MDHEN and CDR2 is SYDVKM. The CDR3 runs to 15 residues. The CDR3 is CASSLPGTAKETQYF. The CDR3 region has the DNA TGTGCCAGCAGTTTACCCGGGACAGCTAAAGAGACCCAGTACTTC.